A single sample is the source of the 14 T cell receptor beta chains below, sequenced in a study of blood T cell repertoires in COVID-19 (TCRdb year 2020). The library was obtained by the immunoSEQ multiplex PCR assay. TCRdb took over this immuneACCESS table, retaining in-frame rearrangements with V and J assigned. Such tables are incomplete; in checked studies, under half of the missing clones stem from an unresolved V gene, and the remainder is unexplained. The sample includes tens of thousands of clones, with roughly nine tenths observed a single time. The top ten clones comprise 1.5% to 2% of the sample. Sequenced sample: peripheral blood. The origin of the receptors is a man aged 60-69 years with acute or convalescent COVID-19.

The chain recombines TRBV19 with TRBJ2-1; D is possibly TRBD2 (7 bases). The CDR3 totals 14 residues. The V end was cut by 4 bases, the J end by 5 bases, with 12 bases between. The V gene's germline CDR1 is LNHDA and CDR2 SQIVND (reference sequence). The CDR3 region is CASSRGGQDNEQFF. CDR3 DNA: TGTGCCAGTAGTAGGGGGGGCCAGGACAATGAGCAGTTCTTC.

This clone was seen only once. The chain combines TRBV11-1 with TRBJ2-3; TRBD1 matches 7 bases. Germline V gene data show CDR1 as SGHAT and CDR2 as FQDESV (reference sequence). The J segment lost 0 bases and the V segment lost 4 bases, leaving 4 bases of the junction unmatched. The CDR3 has 15 amino acids. This chain's CDR3 is CASSSDRSSTDTQYF. The CDR3 DNA reads as TGTGCCAGCAGCTCGGACAGGTCGAGCACAGATACGCAGTATTTT.

As concerns this clone: The sample carries other DNA sequences with the same CDR3. The V and J genes are TRBV11-2 and TRBJ1-1; 7 nucleotides agree with TRBD1. Germline CDR1 reads SGHAT; CDR2 reads FQNNGV. CDR3 size: 14 residues. Trimming removed 5 bases from V and 0 bases from J; junction bases left unmatched: 3. CDR3 amino acids: CASSLGTVNTEAFF. CDR3 coding DNA: TGTGCCAGCAGCCTCGGGACAGTGAACACTGAAGCTTTCTTT. Supplemented by reference TRBV11-2 and TRBJ1-1, the full variable domain reads EAGVAQSPRYKIIEKRQSVAFWCNPISGHATLYWYQQILGQGPKLLIQFQNNGVVDDSQLPKDRFSAERLKGVDSTLKIQPAKLEDSAVYLCASSLGTVNTEAFFGQGTRLTVV.

V and J are TRBV30 and TRBJ1-1; no clear D gene. Germline CDR1 reads GTSNPN; CDR2 reads SVGIG (reference sequence). This CDR3 is 13 amino acids long. V was shortened by 5 bases and J by 2 bases, with 12 bases between the two germline ends. The CDR3 sequence is CAWGTLSNTEAFF. CDR3 DNA sequence: TGTGCCTGGGGTACGTTGAGCAACACTGAAGCTTTCTTT.

The chain couples TRBV7-2 to TRBJ1-2, with 8 bases aligning to TRBD1. V trimming: 0 bases; J trimming: 4 bases; junction bases outside the gene matches: 13. This CDR3 contains 18 residues. Germline V gene data show CDR1 as SGHTA and CDR2 as FQGNSA. The CDR3 reads CASSLATGATGVVYGYTF. The CDR3 nucleotides read TGTGCCAGCAGCTTAGCGACTGGTGCGACAGGGGTCGTCTATGGCTACACCTTC.

The chain links TRBV11-2 to TRBJ1-1, with D unresolved. Germline V gene lookup returns CDR1 SGHAT and CDR2 FQNNGV. Trimming cost V 3 bases and J 3 bases, with 11 bases left between them. The CDR3 spans 14 residues. The CDR3 sequence: CASSFPGTDTEAFF. As DNA, the CDR3 is TGTGCCAGCAGCTTCCCGGGTACGGACACTGAAGCTTTCTTT. Variable domain in full (rest from reference TRBV11-2 and TRBJ1-1): EAGVAQSPRYKIIEKRQSVAFWCNPISGHATLYWYQQILGQGPKLLIQFQNNGVVDDSQLPKDRFSAERLKGVDSTLKIQPAKLEDSAVYLCASSFPGTDTEAFFGQGTRLTVV.

CDR3 sequence reads: CASSSYRQGRTEAFF. DNA of the CDR3: TGTGCCAGCAGTTCCTATAGACAGGGGAGGACTGAAGCTTTCTTT. V gene TRBV6-2 or TRBV6-3 combines with J gene TRBJ1-1; 8 bases agree with TRBD1. The CDR3 has 15 amino acids. Germline trimming cut 4 bases from V and 5 bases from J; bases unmatched to any gene: 9. Germline values: CDR1 MNHEY, CDR2 SVGEGT.

This clone is a singleton in its sample. V and J are TRBV2 and TRBJ2-4, with TRBD1 as a possible D gene (6 bases). The germline gives CDR1 SNHLY, CDR2 FYNNEI. The V end lost 6 bases, the J end lost 0 bases, and 15 bases lay between the germline ends. This CDR3 is built from 16 residues. The CDR3 is CASRSDRSLAKNIQYF. CDR3 coding DNA: TGTGCCAGCAGATCTGACAGGTCACTAGCCAAAAACATTCAGTACTTC.

This clone was seen a few times. The chain employs TRBV10-2 and TRBJ2-7, with D maybe TRBD1 (6 bases). Germline V gene lookup returns CDR1 WSHSY and CDR2 SAAADI. The CDR3 is 13 residues long. The ends were cut back, 5 bases at V and 5 bases at J, with 13 bases in the middle. The CDR3: CASSPQGPNEQYF. CDR3 bases: TGCGCCAGCAGTCCACAGGGTCCCAACGAGCAGTACTTC.

The V gene is TRBV25-1, the J gene TRBJ1-5, with D uncertain. Trimming removed 4 bases at V and 5 bases at J, with 9 bases between. The CDR3 is 13 residues long. Germline CDR1 is MGHDK and CDR2 is SYGVNS. CDR3 amino acids: CASSAVGDQPQHF. The CDR3 DNA sequence: TGTGCCAGCAGTGCAGTGGGCGATCAGCCCCAGCATTTT.

The J gene is TRBJ1-4, the V gene TRBV27; maybe TRBD1 (6 bases). CDR1 and CDR2 (germline): MNHEY, SMNVEV (reference sequence). This CDR3 is built from 14 residues. Trimming stripped 6 bases from V and 2 bases from J, with 10 bases between. CDR3 in amino acids: CASSRTETNEKLFF. CDR3 DNA: TGTGCCAGCAGCCGGACAGAGACTAATGAAAAACTGTTTTTT.

This clone showed up just a few times. This chain connects TRBV2 to TRBJ1-5, with 7 bases lining up with TRBD1. The germline CDR1 and CDR2 sequences are SNHLY and FYNNEI. V trimming: 10 bases; J trimming: 4 bases; junction bases outside the gene matches: 7. This CDR3 is 13 amino acids long. In DNA form, the CDR3 reads TGTGCCACCTCGGAGACAGGGAATCAGCCCCAGCATTTT. Translating gives CATSETGNQPQHF.

The chain is built from TRBV18 and TRBJ2-5; the D is unclear. This CDR3 contains 13 residues. Trimming cost V 2 bases and J 4 bases, with 8 bases left between them. The germline CDR1 and CDR2 sequences are KGHSH and LQKENI. The CDR3 sequence: CASSPTPTETQYF. CDR3 nucleotides: TGTGCCAGCTCACCAACACCCACAGAGACCCAGTACTTC.

The chain uses TRBV14 and TRBJ2-7; tentatively, D is TRBD2 (5 bases). Germline V lookup: CDR1 SGHDN, CDR2 FVKESK. The V end lost 6 bases, the J end lost 3 bases, and 12 bases lay between the germline ends. This CDR3 is 13 amino acids long. The DNA of the CDR3 is TGTGCCAGCAGTTGGGGAGTGTTCTACGAGCAGTACTTC. Translation gives CASSWGVFYEQYF.